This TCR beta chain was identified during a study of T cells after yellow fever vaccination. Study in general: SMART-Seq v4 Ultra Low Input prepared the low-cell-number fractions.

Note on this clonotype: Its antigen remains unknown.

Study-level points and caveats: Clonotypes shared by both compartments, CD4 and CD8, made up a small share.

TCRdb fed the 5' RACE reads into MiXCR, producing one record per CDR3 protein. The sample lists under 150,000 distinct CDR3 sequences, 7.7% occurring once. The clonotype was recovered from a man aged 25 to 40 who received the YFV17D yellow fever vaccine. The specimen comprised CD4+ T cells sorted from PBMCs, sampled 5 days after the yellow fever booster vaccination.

In DNA form, the CDR3 reads TGTGCCAGCAGCACTACCCCAGGGGCTCAAGGTGGCTACACCTTC. Translation: CASSTTPGAQGGYTF. V and J are TRBV6-6 and TRBJ1-2, with TRBD1 as a possible D gene (6 bases). Trimming pared 6 bases from V and 7 bases from J, leaving 21 bases between. The CDR3 is 15 residues long. Germline-derived CDR1 and CDR2 are MNHNY and SVGAGI (reference sequence).